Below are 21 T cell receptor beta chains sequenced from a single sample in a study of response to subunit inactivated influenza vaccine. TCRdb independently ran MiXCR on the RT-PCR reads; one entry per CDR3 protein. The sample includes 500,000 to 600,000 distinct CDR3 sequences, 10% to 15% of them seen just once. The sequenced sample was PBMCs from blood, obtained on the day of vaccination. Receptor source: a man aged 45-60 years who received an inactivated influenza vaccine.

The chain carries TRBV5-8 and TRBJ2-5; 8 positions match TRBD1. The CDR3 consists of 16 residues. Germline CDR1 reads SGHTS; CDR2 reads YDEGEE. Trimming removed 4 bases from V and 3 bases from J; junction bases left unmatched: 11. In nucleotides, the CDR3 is TGTGCCAGCAGCCGATGGACAGGGCATAAGGAAGAGACCCAGTACTTC. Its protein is CASSRWTGHKEETQYF.

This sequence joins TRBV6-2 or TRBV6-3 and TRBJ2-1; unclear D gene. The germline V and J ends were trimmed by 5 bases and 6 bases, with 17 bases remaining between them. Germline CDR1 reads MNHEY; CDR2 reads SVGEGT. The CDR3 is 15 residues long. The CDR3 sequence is CASSARILGFNEQFF. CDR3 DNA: TGTGCCAGCAGTGCTAGGATCCTCGGGTTCAATGAGCAGTTCTTC.

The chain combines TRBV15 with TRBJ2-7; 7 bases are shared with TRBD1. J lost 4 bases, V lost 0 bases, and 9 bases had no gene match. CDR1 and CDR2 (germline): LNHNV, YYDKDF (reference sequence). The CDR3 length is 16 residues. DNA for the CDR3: TGTGCCACCAGCAGAGATTTATCTGGCAGGGGGTACGAGCAGTACTTC. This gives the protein CATSRDLSGRGYEQYF.

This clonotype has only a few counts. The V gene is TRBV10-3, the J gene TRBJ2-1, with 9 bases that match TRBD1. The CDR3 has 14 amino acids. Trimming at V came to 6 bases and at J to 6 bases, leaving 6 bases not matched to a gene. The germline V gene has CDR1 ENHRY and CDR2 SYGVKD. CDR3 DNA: TGTGCCATCAGGACCCTGGACAGGGGCAATGAGCAGTTCTTC. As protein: CAIRTLDRGNEQFF.

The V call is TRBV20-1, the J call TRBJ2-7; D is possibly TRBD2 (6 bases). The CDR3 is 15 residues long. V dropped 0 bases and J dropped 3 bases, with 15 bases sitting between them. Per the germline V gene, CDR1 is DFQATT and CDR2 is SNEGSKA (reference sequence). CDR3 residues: CSARDNRDGGYEQYF. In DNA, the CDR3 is TGCAGTGCTAGAGATAACCGTGACGGGGGCTACGAGCAGTACTTC.

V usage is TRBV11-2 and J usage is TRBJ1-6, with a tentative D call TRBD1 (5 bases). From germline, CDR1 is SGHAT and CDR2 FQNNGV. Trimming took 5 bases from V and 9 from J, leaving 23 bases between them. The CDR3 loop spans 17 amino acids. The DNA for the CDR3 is TGTGCCAGCAGCCGACTAGGGACCTCAACTGGTGGTTCACCCCTCCACTTT. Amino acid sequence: CASSRLGTSTGGSPLHF.

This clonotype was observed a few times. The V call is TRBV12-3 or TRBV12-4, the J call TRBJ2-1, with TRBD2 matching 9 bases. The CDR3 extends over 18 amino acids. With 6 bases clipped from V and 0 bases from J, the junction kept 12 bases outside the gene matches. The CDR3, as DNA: TGTGCCAGCAGACGAACGACGACTAGCGGAGACTCCTACAATGAGCAGTTCTTC. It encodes CASRRTTTSGDSYNEQFF.

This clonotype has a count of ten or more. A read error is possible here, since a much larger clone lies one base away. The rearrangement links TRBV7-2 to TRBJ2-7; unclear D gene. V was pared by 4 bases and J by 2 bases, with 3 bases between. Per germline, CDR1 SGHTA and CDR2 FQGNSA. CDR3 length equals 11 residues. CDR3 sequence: CASSYAYEQYF. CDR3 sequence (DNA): TGTGCCAGCAGCTACGCCTACGAGCAGTACTTC.

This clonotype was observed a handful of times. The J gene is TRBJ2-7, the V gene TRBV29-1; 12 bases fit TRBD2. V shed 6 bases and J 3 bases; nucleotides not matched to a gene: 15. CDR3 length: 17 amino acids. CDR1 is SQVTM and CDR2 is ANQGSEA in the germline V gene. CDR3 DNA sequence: TGCAGCGTGACAGGGGACCCTACTAGCGGGAGGCTCTACGAGCAGTACTTC. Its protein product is CSVTGDPTSGRLYEQYF.

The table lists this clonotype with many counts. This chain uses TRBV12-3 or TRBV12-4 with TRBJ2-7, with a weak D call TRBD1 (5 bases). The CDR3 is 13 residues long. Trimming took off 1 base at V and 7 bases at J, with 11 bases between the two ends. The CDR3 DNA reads TGTGCCAGCAGTTTAGTGGGGCTGGGGGAGCAGTACTTC. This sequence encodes CASSLVGLGEQYF.

The CDR3, as DNA: TGTGCCAGCAGCTTAGTTGTTATCCAGGGCGGCGAGCAGTTCTTC. This sequence encodes CASSLVVIQGGEQFF. This sequence joins TRBV7-9 and TRBJ2-1, with D possibly matching TRBD1 (5 bases). V dropped 1 base and J dropped 10 bases, with 17 bases sitting between them. This CDR3 has 15 amino acids. The germline gives CDR1 SEHNR, CDR2 FQNEAQ (reference sequence).

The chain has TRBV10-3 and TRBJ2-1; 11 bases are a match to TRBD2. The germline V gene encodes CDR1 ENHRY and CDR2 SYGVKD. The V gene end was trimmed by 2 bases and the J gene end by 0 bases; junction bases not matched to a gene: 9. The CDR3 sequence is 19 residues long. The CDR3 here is CAISERGLAGGTSYNEQFF. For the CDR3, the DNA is TGTGCCATCAGTGAGCGAGGGCTAGCGGGGGGCACCTCCTACAATGAGCAGTTCTTC.

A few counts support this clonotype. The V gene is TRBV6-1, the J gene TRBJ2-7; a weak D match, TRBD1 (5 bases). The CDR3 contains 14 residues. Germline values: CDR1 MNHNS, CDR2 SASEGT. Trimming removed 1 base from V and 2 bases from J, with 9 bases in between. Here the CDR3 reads CASSEDGRAYEQYF. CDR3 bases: TGTGCCAGCAGTGAAGATGGCAGGGCCTACGAGCAGTACTTC.

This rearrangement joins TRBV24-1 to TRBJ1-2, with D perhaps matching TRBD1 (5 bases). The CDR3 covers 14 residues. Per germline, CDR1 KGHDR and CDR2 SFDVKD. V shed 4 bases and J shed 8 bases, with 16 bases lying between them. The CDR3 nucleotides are TGTGCCACCAGTGACCCGGACACCAACGTAGGCTACACCTTC. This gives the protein CATSDPDTNVGYTF.

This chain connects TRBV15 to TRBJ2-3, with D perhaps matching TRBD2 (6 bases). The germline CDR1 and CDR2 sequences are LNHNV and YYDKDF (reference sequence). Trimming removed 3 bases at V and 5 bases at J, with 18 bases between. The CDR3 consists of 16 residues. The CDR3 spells CATSSRGPMEGDTQYF. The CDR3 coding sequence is TGTGCCACCAGCAGCCGTGGACCGATGGAGGGAGATACGCAGTATTTT.

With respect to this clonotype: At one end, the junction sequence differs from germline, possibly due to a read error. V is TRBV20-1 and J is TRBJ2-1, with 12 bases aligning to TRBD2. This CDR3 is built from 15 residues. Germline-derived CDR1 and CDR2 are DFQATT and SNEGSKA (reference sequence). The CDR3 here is CSAPRTSGDYNEQSF. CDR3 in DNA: TGCAGTGCTCCTAGGACTAGCGGGGATTACAATGAGCAGTCCTTC.

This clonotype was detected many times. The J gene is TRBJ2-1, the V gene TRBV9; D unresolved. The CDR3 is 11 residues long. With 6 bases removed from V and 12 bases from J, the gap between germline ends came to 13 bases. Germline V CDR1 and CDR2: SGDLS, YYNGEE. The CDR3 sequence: CASTSLGMQFF. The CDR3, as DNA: TGTGCCAGCACGTCGTTGGGGATGCAGTTCTTC.

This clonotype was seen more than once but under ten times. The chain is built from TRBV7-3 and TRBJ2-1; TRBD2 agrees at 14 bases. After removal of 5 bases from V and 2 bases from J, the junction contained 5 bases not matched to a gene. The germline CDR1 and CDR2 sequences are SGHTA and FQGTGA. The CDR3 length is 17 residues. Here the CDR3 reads CASSDPGLAGAYNEQFF. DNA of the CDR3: TGTGCCAGCAGCGATCCGGGACTAGCGGGAGCCTACAATGAGCAGTTCTTC.

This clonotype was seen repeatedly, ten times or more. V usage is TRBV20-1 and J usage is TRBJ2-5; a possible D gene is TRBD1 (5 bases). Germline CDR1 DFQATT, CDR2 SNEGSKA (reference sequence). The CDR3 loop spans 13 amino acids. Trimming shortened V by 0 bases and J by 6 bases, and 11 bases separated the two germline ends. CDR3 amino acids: CSARDSGRQTQYF. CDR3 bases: TGCAGTGCTAGAGACTCAGGGCGGCAGACCCAGTACTTC.

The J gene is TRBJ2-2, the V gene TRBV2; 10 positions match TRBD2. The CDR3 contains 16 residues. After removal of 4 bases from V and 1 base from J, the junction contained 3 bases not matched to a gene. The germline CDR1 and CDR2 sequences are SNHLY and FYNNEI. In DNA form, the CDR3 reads TGTGCCAGCAGTGCACTAGCGGGGCTGAACACCGGGGAGCTGTTTTTT. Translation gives CASSALAGLNTGELFF.

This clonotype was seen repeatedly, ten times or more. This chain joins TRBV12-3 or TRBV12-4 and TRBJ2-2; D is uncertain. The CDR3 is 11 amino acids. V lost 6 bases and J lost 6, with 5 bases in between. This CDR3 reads CASSPSGELFF. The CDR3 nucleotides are TGTGCCAGCAGCCCTTCCGGGGAGCTGTTTTTT.